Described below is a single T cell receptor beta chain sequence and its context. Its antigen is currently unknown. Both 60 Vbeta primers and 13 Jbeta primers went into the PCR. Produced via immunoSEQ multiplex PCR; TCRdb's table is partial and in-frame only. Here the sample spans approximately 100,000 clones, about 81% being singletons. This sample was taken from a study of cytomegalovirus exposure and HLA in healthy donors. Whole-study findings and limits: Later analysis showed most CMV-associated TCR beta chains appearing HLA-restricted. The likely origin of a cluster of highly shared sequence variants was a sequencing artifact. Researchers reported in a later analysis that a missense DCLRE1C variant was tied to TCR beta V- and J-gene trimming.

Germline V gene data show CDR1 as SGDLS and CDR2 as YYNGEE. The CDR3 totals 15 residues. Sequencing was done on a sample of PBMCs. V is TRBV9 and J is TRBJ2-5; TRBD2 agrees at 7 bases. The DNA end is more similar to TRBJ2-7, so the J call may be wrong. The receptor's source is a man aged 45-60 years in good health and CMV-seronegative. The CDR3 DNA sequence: TGTGCCAGCAGCGTAGAAGCGGGAAGCTCCTACGAGCAGTACTTC. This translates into CASSVEAGSSYEQYF.